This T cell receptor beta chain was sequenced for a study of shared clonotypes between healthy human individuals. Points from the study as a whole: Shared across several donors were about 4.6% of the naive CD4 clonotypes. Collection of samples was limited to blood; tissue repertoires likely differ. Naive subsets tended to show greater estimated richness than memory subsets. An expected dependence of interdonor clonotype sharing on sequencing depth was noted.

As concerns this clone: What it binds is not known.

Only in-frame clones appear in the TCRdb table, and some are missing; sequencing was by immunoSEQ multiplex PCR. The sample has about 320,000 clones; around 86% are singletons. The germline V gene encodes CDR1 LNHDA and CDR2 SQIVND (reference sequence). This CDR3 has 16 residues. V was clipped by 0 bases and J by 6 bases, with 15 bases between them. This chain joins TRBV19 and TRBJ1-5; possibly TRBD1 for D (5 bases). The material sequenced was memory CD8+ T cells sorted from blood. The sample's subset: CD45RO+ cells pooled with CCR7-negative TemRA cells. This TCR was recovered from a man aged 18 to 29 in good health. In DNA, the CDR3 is TGTGCCAGTAGTATAGATCTAGGGGCAGGGAGTCAGCCCCAGCATTTT. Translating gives CASSIDLGAGSQPQHF.